The sequence of this TCR beta chain was determined in a study of graft-versus-host responses after intestinal transplantation. Across the whole study: Recipients across the board were started on anti-thymocyte globulin induction, then kept on tacrolimus and steroids for two to three years.

The repertoire was sequenced with immunoSEQ multiplex PCR; TCRdb's copy has only in-frame clones and lacks some. The profile covers about 100,000 clones, with roughly 87% appearing a single time and about 1% taken by the ten largest. As to this clone: The antigen is undetermined.

CDR3 size: 19 residues. The V and J ends lost 6 bases and 0 bases, in that order; junction bases with no gene match: 18. Germline CDR1 is SGHNT and CDR2 is YYREEE (reference sequence). Regarding the study as a whole: Recipient marrow contained GvH clones, some of which appeared first in ileum or blood.

The starting material was unstimulated CD4+ T cells sorted from spleen or lymph node cells, obtained before intestinal transplant. The TCR comes from a human donor who received an intestinal transplant. This sequence joins TRBV5-4 and TRBJ1-5; TRBD1 agrees at 7 bases. CDR3 sequence (DNA): TGTGCCAGCACCGTTCCCCCGGACAGGCCATACTATAGCAATCAGCCCCAGCATTTT. This encodes CASTVPPDRPYYSNQPQHF.